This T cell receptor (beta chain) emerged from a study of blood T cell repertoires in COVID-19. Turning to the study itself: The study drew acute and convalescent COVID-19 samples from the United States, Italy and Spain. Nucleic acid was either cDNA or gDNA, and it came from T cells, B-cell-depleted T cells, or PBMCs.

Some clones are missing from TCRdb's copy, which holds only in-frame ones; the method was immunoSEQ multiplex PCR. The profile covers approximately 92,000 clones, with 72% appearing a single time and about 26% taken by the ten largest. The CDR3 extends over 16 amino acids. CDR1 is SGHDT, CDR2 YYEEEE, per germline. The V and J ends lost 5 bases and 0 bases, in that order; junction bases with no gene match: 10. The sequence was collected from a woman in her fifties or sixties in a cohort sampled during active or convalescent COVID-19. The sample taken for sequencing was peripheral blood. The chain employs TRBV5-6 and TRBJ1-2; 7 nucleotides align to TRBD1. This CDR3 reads CASSPQGVAANYGYTF. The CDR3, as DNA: TGTGCCAGCAGTCCTCAGGGGGTCGCCGCTAACTATGGCTACACCTTC.